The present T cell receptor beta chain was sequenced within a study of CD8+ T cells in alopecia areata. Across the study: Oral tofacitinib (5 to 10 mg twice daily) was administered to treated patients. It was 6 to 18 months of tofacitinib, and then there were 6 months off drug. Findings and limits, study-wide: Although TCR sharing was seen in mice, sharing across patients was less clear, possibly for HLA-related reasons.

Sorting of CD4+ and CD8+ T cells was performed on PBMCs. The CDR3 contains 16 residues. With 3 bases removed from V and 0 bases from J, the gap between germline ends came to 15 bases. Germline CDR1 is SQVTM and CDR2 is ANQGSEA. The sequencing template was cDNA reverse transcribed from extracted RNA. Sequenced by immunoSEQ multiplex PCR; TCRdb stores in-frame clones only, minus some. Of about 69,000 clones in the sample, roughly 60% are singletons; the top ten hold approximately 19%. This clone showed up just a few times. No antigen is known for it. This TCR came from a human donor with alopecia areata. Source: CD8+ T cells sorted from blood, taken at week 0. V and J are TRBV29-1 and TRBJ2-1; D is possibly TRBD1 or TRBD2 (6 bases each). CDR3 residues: CSVEDYRDNSYNEQFF. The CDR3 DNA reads TGCAGCGTTGAGGACTACCGGGACAACTCCTACAATGAGCAGTTCTTC.